Presented here are 20 T cell receptor beta chains from one specimen sequenced in a study of T cells after yellow fever vaccination. TCRdb fed the 5' RACE reads into MiXCR, producing one record per CDR3 protein. This table holds approximately 300,000 distinct CDR3 sequences, 8% to 10% found once. Material: PBMCs, obtained on the day of the first yellow fever vaccination. These receptors were collected from a young man who received the YFV17D yellow fever vaccine.

V and J are TRBV5-1 and TRBJ1-1; no clear D gene. Germline-derived CDR1 and CDR2 are SGHRS and YFSETQ. The V end lost 5 bases, the J end lost 3 bases, and 8 bases lay between the germline ends. There are 12 residues in the CDR3. CDR3 sequence reads: CASRMGDTEAFF. DNA for the CDR3: TGCGCCAGCAGGATGGGAGACACTGAAGCTTTCTTT. The complete variable domain, with remaining parts taken from reference TRBV5-1 and TRBJ1-1, reads KAGVTQTPRYLIKTRGQQVTLSCSPISGHRSVSWYQQTPGQGLQFLFEYFSETQRNKGNFPGRFSGRQFSNSRSEMNVSTLELGDSALYLCASRMGDTEAFFGQGTRLTVV.

V usage is TRBV10-2 and J usage is TRBJ2-1, with 7 bases aligning to TRBD2. Germline CDR1 and CDR2: WSHSY and SAAADI. V shed 2 bases and J 7 bases; nucleotides not matched to a gene: 8. This CDR3 is 15 amino acids long. The CDR3 sequence is CASSEVRGVRNEQFF. In nucleotides, the CDR3 is TGCGCCAGCAGTGAGGTACGGGGGGTCCGGAATGAGCAGTTCTTC.

This clonotype occurred a few times. The chain links TRBV4-1 to TRBJ2-2; 7 bases line up with TRBD1. V trimming: 2 bases; J trimming: 5 bases; junction bases outside the gene matches: 5. CDR1 and CDR2 (germline): MGHRA, YSYEKL. This CDR3 region has 15 residues. Here the CDR3 DNA reads TGCGCCAGCAGCCAATCTTCGACAGGGACCGGGGAGCTGTTTTTT. This gives the protein CASSQSSTGTGELFF.

The CDR3, as DNA: TGCGCCAGCGTCATGGGGGGGACTATTGGCTATGAGACCCAGTACTTC. The encoded protein is CASVMGGTIGYETQYF. The chain uses TRBV5-1 and TRBJ2-5, with 7 bases lining up with TRBD2. There are 16 residues in the CDR3. The germline gives CDR1 SGHRS, CDR2 YFSETQ. After removal of 7 bases from V and 5 bases from J, the junction contained 17 bases not matched to a gene.

This clonotype was picked up many times. V gene TRBV7-3 combines with J gene TRBJ2-1; D is uncertain. The CDR3 loop spans 12 amino acids. The V and J ends lost 4 bases and 8 bases respectively, with 9 bases between them. Germline values: CDR1 SGHTA, CDR2 FQGTGA. CDR3 DNA sequence: TGTGCCAGCAGCTATGGTCCCTATGAGCAGTTCTTC. Translation gives CASSYGPYEQFF.

This clonotype was picked up a small number of times. This chain links TRBV12-3 or TRBV12-4 with TRBJ2-2; TRBD2 aligns across 9 bases. The CDR3 loop spans 17 amino acids. The trim removed 6 bases at V and 7 bases at J, leaving 15 bases unmatched. The CDR3, as DNA: TGTGCCAGCAGCCGGCGCGCGGGGGGGCATCGTAACGGGGAGCTGTTTTTT. Translated, it gives CASSRRAGGHRNGELFF.

This clonotype was seen more than once but under ten times. The chain employs TRBV19 and TRBJ2-3; the match to TRBD1 covers 7 bases. V shed 5 bases, J shed 2 bases, and the junction held 10 bases outside the gene matches. Germline CDR1 and CDR2: LNHDA and SQIVND (reference sequence). The CDR3 runs 16 residues. The CDR3 sequence: CASSPTGTAYTDTQYF. CDR3 nucleotides: TGTGCCAGTAGTCCGACCGGGACAGCATACACAGATACGCAGTATTTT.

The chain carries TRBV5-4 and TRBJ1-1; the D gene is possibly TRBD1 (5 bases). The germline CDR1 and CDR2 sequences are SGHNT and YYREEE (reference sequence). The CDR3 sequence is 15 residues long. V lost 4 bases and J 3 bases, leaving 16 bases between the germline ends. The CDR3 is CASSPGGGADTEAFF. The CDR3 DNA follows: TGTGCCAGCAGCCCTGGGGGAGGGGCGGACACTGAAGCTTTCTTT.

This clonotype showed up many times. Written as DNA, the CDR3 is TGCAGTGCTGTGCCCCTCGGGGAGCAGTTCTTC. Protein sequence: CSAVPLGEQFF. The chain couples TRBV20-1 to TRBJ2-1, with D unclear. Germline loops: CDR1 DFQATT, CDR2 SNEGSKA (reference sequence). The CDR3 covers 11 residues. Trimming stripped 5 bases from V and 10 bases from J, with 12 bases between.

This clonotype was recorded many times. The chain combines TRBV27 with TRBJ1-2, with D hard to call. The CDR3 contains 17 residues. From germline, CDR1 is MNHEY and CDR2 SMNVEV (reference sequence). Trimming pared 2 bases from V and 0 bases from J, leaving 16 bases between. The CDR3 DNA follows: TGTGCCAGCAGTTTAACGGGTTCCGCCCCAGCTAACTATGGCTACACCTTC. It codes for CASSLTGSAPANYGYTF.

V gene TRBV7-9 combines with J gene TRBJ2-2; D may correspond to TRBD1 or TRBD2 (5 bases each). V lost 1 base, J lost 9 bases, and 12 bases lay in between. The CDR3 has 14 amino acids. CDR1 and CDR2 (germline): SEHNR, FQNEAQ (reference sequence). Here the CDR3 DNA reads TGTGCCAGCAGCTTAGGCTCGGGGCACCGGGAGCTGTTTTTT. Translated: CASSLGSGHRELFF.

This clonotype was found many times. V usage is TRBV12-3 or TRBV12-4 and J usage is TRBJ2-1; 11 nucleotides match TRBD2. The J segment lost 7 bases and the V segment lost 5 bases, leaving 4 bases of the junction unmatched. The CDR3 runs 14 residues. DNA for the CDR3: TGTGCCAGCAGTCCGGGACTAGCGGTAAATGAGCAGTTCTTC. Translation gives CASSPGLAVNEQFF.

This clonotype was seen a few times. J is TRBJ2-2 and V is TRBV6-5; D is ambiguous. The V and J ends lost 6 bases and 6 bases respectively, with 14 bases between them. The CDR3 is made up of 14 amino acids. The V gene's germline CDR1 is MNHEY and CDR2 SVGAGI. The CDR3 DNA reads as TGTGCCAGCAGACTCGGGTTTGGGTCCGGGGAGCTGTTTTTT. It is translated as CASRLGFGSGELFF.

This clonotype occurred a few times. The V call is TRBV5-4, the J call TRBJ1-6; unclear D gene. Germline V gives CDR1 SGHNT, CDR2 YYREEE (reference sequence). This CDR3 region has 17 residues. Trimming shortened V by 0 bases and J by 9 bases, and 19 bases separated the two germline ends. CDR3 DNA sequence: TGTGCCAGCAGCTTGGCCGTCAGCAAAAGTACCCTTTCACCCCTCCACTTT. Translation gives CASSLAVSKSTLSPLHF.

The sample holds many counts of this clonotype. The chain employs TRBV6-6 and TRBJ2-5, with 7 positions matching TRBD1. The CDR3 totals 13 residues. Per the germline V gene, CDR1 is MNHNY and CDR2 is SVGAGI (reference sequence). The junction had 6 bases not matched to a gene; V was cut back by 7 bases and J by 4 bases. CDR3 nucleotides: TGTGCCAGCACCTTGACAGGGAGAGAGACCCAGTACTTC. It encodes CASTLTGRETQYF.

This clonotype was counted between two and nine times. The chain carries TRBV6-5 and TRBJ1-3, with no clear D. This CDR3 is built from 14 residues. V was pared by 3 bases and J by 4 bases, with 10 bases between. Germline lookup yields CDR1 MNHEY and CDR2 SVGAGI. This CDR3 is CASSYLGVGNTIYF. CDR3 nucleotides: TGTGCCAGCAGTTATCTGGGCGTAGGAAACACCATATATTTT.

This clonotype was recorded at least ten times. The chain couples TRBV5-1 to TRBJ1-1; possibly TRBD1 for D (5 bases). Trimming took off 2 bases at V and 0 bases at J, with 11 bases between the two ends. CDR3 length: 15 residues. Germline values: CDR1 SGHRS, CDR2 YFSETQ. DNA for the CDR3: TGCGCCAGCAGCTTCCAGGGTGGTATGAACACTGAAGCTTTCTTT. This translates into CASSFQGGMNTEAFF.

The genes are TRBV10-3 and TRBJ1-2, with 11 positions matching TRBD1. The CDR3 totals 18 residues. The V and J ends lost 10 bases and 5 bases, in that order; junction bases with no gene match: 21. CDR1 ENHRY and CDR2 SYGVKD come from the germline V gene. In DNA form, the CDR3 reads TGTGCCACACAACACTCCCGGGACAGGGGGATGGTCGTATATGGCTACACCTTC. The encoded protein is CATQHSRDRGMVVYGYTF.

This clonotype was seen more than once but under ten times. This CDR3 is CASSARVVADTQYF. For the CDR3, the DNA is TGTGCCAGCTCTGCAAGGGTAGTCGCAGATACGCAGTATTTT. This rearrangement joins TRBV5-6 to TRBJ2-3; D not certain. The ends were cut back, 7 bases at V and 4 bases at J, with 16 bases in the middle. Germline V gene data show CDR1 as SGHDT and CDR2 as YYEEEE. This CDR3 is built from 14 residues.

This clonotype was detected only a few times. The rearrangement links TRBV12-3 or TRBV12-4 to TRBJ2-5; no clear D. The CDR3 runs 12 residues. V lost 4 bases, J lost 4 bases, and 7 bases lay in between. CDR3 in amino acids: CASSSSVETQYF. The CDR3 DNA is TGTGCCAGCAGTTCAAGTGTAGAGACCCAGTACTTC.